These 21 T cell receptor beta chains came from one sample sequenced in a study of CD8 T cells in Susac syndrome. With random hexamers, about 0.45 to 1 ug RNA was reverse transcribed. TCRdb called the immunoSEQ multiplex PCR reads again in MiXCR, with one record for every CDR3 protein. Of approximately 120,000 distinct CDR3 sequences detected, under 95% appear once; the ten largest clones hold around 0.24%. Sequenced: CD8+ T cells from PBMCs. All receptors come from a human donor with multiple sclerosis.

The gene calls are TRBV19 and TRBJ1-5; D gene uncertain. This CDR3 comprises 13 residues. Germline loops: CDR1 LNHDA, CDR2 SQIVND (reference sequence). V dropped 6 bases and J dropped 4 bases, with 10 bases sitting between them. The CDR3 nucleotides read TGTGCCAGTAGCCTTGTCGGGAATCAGCCCCAGCATTTT. Protein: CASSLVGNQPQHF.

The chain has TRBV30 and TRBJ1-1, with D uncertain. Germline CDR1 is GTSNPN and CDR2 is SVGIG (reference sequence). This CDR3 is 13 amino acids long. V lost 2 bases and J lost 0, with 7 bases in between. Here the CDR3 reads CAWSPDMNTEAFF. The CDR3 DNA reads TGTGCCTGGAGTCCGGATATGAACACTGAAGCTTTCTTT.

The chain joins TRBV28 to TRBJ2-1, with a tentative D call TRBD2 (5 bases). V lost 3 bases and J 0 bases, leaving 9 bases between the germline ends. Per germline, CDR1 MDHEN and CDR2 SYDVKM. The CDR3 extends over 15 amino acids. The CDR3 nucleotides read TGTGCCAGCAGTTTTACAGCGGACTCCTACAATGAGCAGTTCTTC. As protein: CASSFTADSYNEQFF.

The rearrangement joins TRBV12-3 or TRBV12-4 to TRBJ2-3; no clear D. Deletions cut 5 bases from V and 4 bases from J, with 13 bases between. This CDR3 is 14 amino acids long. The CDR3 loop reads CASSQYLVADTQYF. DNA of the CDR3: TGTGCCAGCAGTCAATATCTAGTTGCAGATACGCAGTATTTT.

The CDR3 sequence is CASSLDGSGFEAFF. CDR3 bases: TGTGCCAGCAGCTTAGATGGCAGCGGGTTTGAAGCTTTCTTT. The chain has TRBV7-9 and TRBJ1-1; D uncertain. This CDR3 has 14 amino acids. Deletions cut 1 base from V and 7 bases from J, with 13 bases between. Germline CDR1 is SEHNR and CDR2 is FQNEAQ (reference sequence). Complete variable domain (other parts from reference TRBV7-9 and TRBJ1-1): DTGVSQNPRHKITKRGQNVTFRCDPISEHNRLYWYRQTLGQGPEFLTYFQNEAQLEKSRLLSDRFSAERPKGSFSTLEIQRTEQGDSAMYLCASSLDGSGFEAFFGQGTRLTVV.

The chain joins TRBV7-6 to TRBJ2-7, with no clear D. Trimming removed 0 bases at V and 3 bases at J, with 6 bases between. The CDR3 has 13 amino acids. Germline V lookup: CDR1 SGHVS, CDR2 FNYEAQ. CDR3 residues: CASSLAPVYEQYF. CDR3 bases: TGTGCCAGCAGCTTAGCTCCAGTCTACGAGCAGTACTTC.

In regard to this clonotype: At one end, the junction sequence differs from germline, possibly due to a read error. The V and J genes are TRBV2 and TRBJ2-3, with 10 bases aligning to TRBD1. Germline lookup yields CDR1 SNHLY and CDR2 FYNNEI. The CDR3 length is 17 residues. The chain's CDR3 is CASRETGGLVEADTQYF. The CDR3 DNA sequence: TGTGCCAGCCGTGAGACAGGGGGCCTAGTAGAGGCAGATACGCAGTATTTT.

The chain joins TRBV4-3 to TRBJ2-1, with 11 bases lining up with TRBD2. V lost 1 base to trimming and J lost 6 bases; unmatched junction nucleotides: 5. Germline V lookup: CDR1 LGHNA, CDR2 YSLEER. The CDR3 contains 16 residues. This CDR3 is CASSQGRTSGSNEQFF. Written as DNA, the CDR3 is TGCGCCAGCAGCCAAGGGCGTACTAGCGGGAGCAATGAGCAGTTCTTC.

The chain links TRBV5-6 to TRBJ1-1; tentative D call: TRBD1 (5 bases). Germline CDR1 SGHDT, CDR2 YYEEEE. V was clipped by 3 bases and J by 6 bases, with 12 bases between them. The CDR3 has 13 amino acids. CDR3 in DNA: TGTGCCAGCAGCTGGGGCTGGGAGTCTGAAGCTTTCTTT. Protein product: CASSWGWESEAFF.

This clonotype was seen only once. The chain recombines TRBV5-1 with TRBJ2-1; 11 positions match TRBD2. Germline V gene data show CDR1 as SGHRS and CDR2 as YFSETQ. The V and J ends lost 2 bases and 6 bases, in that order; junction bases with no gene match: 4. The CDR3 loop spans 15 amino acids. CDR3 nucleotide sequence: TGCGCCAGCAGCTTTTTCACTAGCGGGAGCAATGAGCAGTTCTTC. As protein: CASSFFTSGSNEQFF.

In this sample, this clonotype turned up once. V is TRBV20-1 and J is TRBJ2-2, with D unclear. V was shortened by 1 base and J by 1 base, with 25 bases between the two germline ends. Per germline, CDR1 DFQATT and CDR2 SNEGSKA (reference sequence). The CDR3 spans 20 residues. The CDR3 nucleotides are TGCAGTGCTAGAGTTAGTGGGCAGGAAGATCCCGGATGGAACACCGGGGAGCTGTTTTTT. Translation: CSARVSGQEDPGWNTGELFF.

The chain couples TRBV9 to TRBJ1-5; D call uncertain. Trimming cost V 0 bases and J 5 bases, with 12 bases left between them. Germline V gives CDR1 SGDLS, CDR2 YYNGEE. CDR3 length: 15 residues. CDR3 nucleotide sequence: TGTGCCAGCAGCGTAGGCGGGAACCAGGATCAGCCCCAGCATTTT. This gives the protein CASSVGGNQDQPQHF. Drawing the rest from reference TRBV9 and TRBJ1-5, the complete variable domain is DSGVTQTPKHLITATGQRVTLRCSPRSGDLSVYWYQQSLDQGLQFLIQYYNGEERAKGNILERFSAQQFPDLHSELNLSSLELGDSALYFCASSVGGNQDQPQHFGDGTRLSIL.

This clonotype came up a few times. V gene TRBV20-1 combines with J gene TRBJ2-1; D is unclear. Per germline, CDR1 DFQATT and CDR2 SNEGSKA (reference sequence). The CDR3 is made up of 16 amino acids. V was clipped by 0 bases and J by 0 bases, with 12 bases between them. In nucleotides, the CDR3 is TGCAGTGCTAGAGATCAAAAGCGAGGCTCCTACAATGAGCAGTTCTTC. As protein: CSARDQKRGSYNEQFF.

CDR3 sequence (DNA): TGCAGTGCTACCCCGGAGCGCTTCCAAGAGACCCAGTACTTC. It is translated as CSATPERFQETQYF. V and J are TRBV20-1 and TRBJ2-5; D gene uncertain. The V end lost 4 bases, the J end lost 1 base, and 13 bases lay between the germline ends. The CDR3 extends over 14 amino acids. CDR1 and CDR2 (germline): DFQATT, SNEGSKA (reference sequence).

This chain connects TRBV7-8 to TRBJ1-1; D is unclear. The CDR3 is 17 residues long. Germline assignment: CDR1 SGHVS and CDR2 FQNEAQ. V shed 4 bases and J shed 3 bases, with 21 bases lying between them. The CDR3 reads CASSSAPPGGGHTEAFF. CDR3 bases: TGTGCCAGCAGCTCCGCCCCCCCAGGCGGAGGGCACACTGAAGCTTTCTTT.

This chain connects TRBV29-1 to TRBJ1-1; the D gene is possibly TRBD1 (5 bases). Trimming removed 4 bases at V and 6 bases at J, with 6 bases between. Per the germline V gene, CDR1 is SQVTM and CDR2 is ANQGSEA. The CDR3 runs 10 residues. CDR3 region: CSVGGPEAFF. CDR3 bases: TGCAGCGTTGGGGGCCCTGAAGCTTTCTTT. The whole variable domain, remainder taken from reference TRBV29-1 and TRBJ1-1, is SAVISQKPSRDICQRGTSLTIQCQVDSQVTMMFWYRQQPGQSLTLIATANQGSEATYESGFVIDKFPISRPNLTFSTLTVSNMSPEDSSIYLCSVGGPEAFFGQGTRLTVV.

The chain carries TRBV12-3 or TRBV12-4 and TRBJ2-2; 9 nucleotides align to TRBD2. CDR3 length: 15 residues. J was trimmed by 7 bases and V by 4 bases; bases with no gene match: 7. DNA for the CDR3: TGTGCCAGCAGTTCCGAAGCGGGAGGAATCGGGGAGCTGTTTTTT. Its protein is CASSSEAGGIGELFF.

The chain has TRBV27 and TRBJ2-6; TRBD2 might be the D (5 bases). V lost 3 bases and J lost 2, with 5 bases in between. This CDR3 comprises 14 residues. Germline-derived CDR1 and CDR2 are MNHEY and SMNVEV (reference sequence). CDR3 sequence reads: CASSFGAGANVLTF. The CDR3 coding sequence is TGTGCCAGCAGTTTCGGGGCTGGGGCCAACGTCCTGACTTTC.

V and J are TRBV6-6 and TRBJ2-7; D is unresolved. Trimming removed 0 bases from V and 1 base from J, with 10 bases in between. The CDR3 loop spans 15 amino acids. Germline CDR1 reads MNHNY; CDR2 reads SVGAGI (reference sequence). The CDR3: CASSYSFLPSYEQYF. The CDR3 region has the DNA TGTGCCAGCAGTTACTCGTTTCTGCCTTCCTACGAGCAGTACTTC.

The chain carries TRBV27 and TRBJ2-1; 11 bases fit TRBD1. Germline assignment: CDR1 MNHEY and CDR2 SMNVEV (reference sequence). V lost 6 bases to trimming and J lost 10 bases; unmatched junction nucleotides: 14. The CDR3 length is 16 residues. In DNA, the CDR3 is TGTGCCAGCAGGGGAGGAGGGACAGGGGGGTTCAAGGAGCAGTTCTTC. Translated: CASRGGGTGGFKEQFF.

The V call is TRBV6-2 or TRBV6-3, the J call TRBJ2-7; D could derive from TRBD1 or TRBD2 (6 bases each). This CDR3 is 19 amino acids long. CDR1 MNHEY and CDR2 SVGEGT come from the germline V gene. V lost 0 bases and J 2 bases, leaving 23 bases between the germline ends. The CDR3 region is CASSYSIGPGEVDTYEQYF. Here the CDR3 DNA reads TGTGCCAGCAGTTACTCGATCGGTCCAGGGGAGGTCGATACCTACGAGCAGTACTTC.